A selection of T cell receptor beta chains follows, all from one sample in a study of blood T cell repertoires in COVID-19. Sequencing used immunoSEQ multiplex PCR; TCRdb keeps in-frame clones, though not all of them. The sample holds roughly 160,000 clones, 85% to 90% seen once. The sequenced sample was peripheral blood. These receptors were taken from a man in his forties or fifties who had recovered from COVID-19. Both conserved end residues are part of each CDR3. D genes are given only for firm matches. Clone sizes are given selectively: once, few, many, or a class where the clone is expanded.

d_call	clone_size	v_call	j_call	cdr3_nt	cdr3_aa
TRBD2	.	TRBV4-1	TRBJ2-3	TGCGCCAGCAGCCTGGGACTAGCGAGCACAGATACGCAGTATTTT	CASSLGLASTDTQYF
.	.	TRBV7-2	TRBJ2-2	TGTGCCAGCAGCATCCAGGGGTTCGGCACCGGGGAGCTGTTTTTT	CASSIQGFGTGELFF
TRBD1	.	TRBV28	TRBJ1-6	TGTGCCAGCCGACTGGGACAGGGGGACTCACCCCTCCACTTT	CASRLGQGDSPLHF
.	.	TRBV19	TRBJ1-1	TGTGCCAGTAGTATAGACGGGAACACTGAAGCTTTCTTT	CASSIDGNTEAFF
TRBD1	.	TRBV10-3	TRBJ1-2	TGTGCCATCAGTGAGTCTCCGACAGGGGACTATGGCTACACCTTC	CAISESPTGDYGYTF
.	.	TRBV12-3/TRBV12-4	TRBJ2-7	TGTGCCAGCAGTTTTGGAGGCTACGAGCAGTACTTC	CASSFGGYEQYF
TRBD1	once	TRBV11-2	TRBJ2-5	TGTGCCAGCAGCTTAGGGGGGACAGGGCTGCAAGAGACCCAGTACTTC	CASSLGGTGLQETQYF
TRBD1	.	TRBV15	TRBJ2-7	TGTGCCACCAGCACGCGGGACAGGGCCTACGAGCAGTACTTC	CATSTRDRAYEQYF
TRBD1	.	TRBV27	TRBJ2-1	TGTGCCAGCAGTACAGAGGGAACAGGGGCGTCCTACAATGAGCAGTTCTTC	CASSTEGTGASYNEQFF
TRBD1	.	TRBV6-2/TRBV6-3	TRBJ2-5	TGTGCCAGCAGTTACTCTCACCTGACAGGGGGCCCAGAGACCCAGTACTTC	CASSYSHLTGGPETQYF
TRBD2	once	TRBV5-1	TRBJ2-3	TGCGCCAGCAGCCAGGACGGGAGGGGCACAGATACGCAGTATTTT	CASSQDGRGTDTQYF
TRBD2	once	TRBV10-1	TRBJ2-3	TGCGCCAGCCTAGGGTCGGCGGGAGAAGTACGAGATACGCAGTATTTT	CASLGSAGEVRDTQYF
.	.	TRBV3-1/TRBV3-2	TRBJ2-1	TGTGCCAGCAGCCCAGTTGGCAGAATCTTTCTAGCAGGAATCAATGAGCAGTTCTTC	CASSPVGRIFLAGINEQFF
TRBD1	.	TRBV3-1/TRBV3-2	TRBJ1-4	TGTGCCAGCAGCCAAGAGGGGACAGGAGTTTCAACTAATGAAAAACTGTTTTTT	CASSQEGTGVSTNEKLFF
TRBD1	.	TRBV5-1	TRBJ2-3	TGCGCCAGCAGCTACGGGACAGGGGGCCCAGATACGCAGTATTTT	CASSYGTGGPDTQYF
.	.	TRBV18	TRBJ1-1	TGTGCCAGCTCACCACTTACTAAACAGGCTACGAACACTGAAGCTTTCTTT	CASSPLTKQATNTEAFF
TRBD1	.	TRBV6-5	TRBJ2-3	TGTGCCAGCAGTCGGGACAGGTTAGATACGCAGTATTTT	CASSRDRLDTQYF
.	once	TRBV6-5	TRBJ1-5	TGTGCCAGCACTTGGACAGATAGCAATCAGCCCCAGCATTTT	CASTWTDSNQPQHF
TRBD2	.	TRBV6-5	TRBJ2-7	TGTGCCAGCACTCTCGCGGCTAGCGGGAGCTACGAGCAGTACTTC	CASTLAASGSYEQYF
.	.	TRBV14	TRBJ1-3	TGTGCCACCCCTGCGCCCTCTGGAAACACCATATATTTT	CATPAPSGNTIYF
.	.	TRBV29-1	TRBJ1-5	TGCAGCGTTGGAGGGATGGGCCAGCCCCAGCATTTT	CSVGGMGQPQHF
TRBD1	.	TRBV2	TRBJ1-1	TGTGCCAGCAGTGAAGCGGGACAGGGAAACACTGAAGCTTTCTTT	CASSEAGQGNTEAFF
TRBD2	once	TRBV7-7	TRBJ2-5	TGTGCCAGCAGCTTAGTCCCAGCGGGGCGGGGAGAGACCCAGTACTTC	CASSLVPAGRGETQYF
.	.	TRBV7-9	TRBJ1-5	TGTGCCAGCAGCCCACAGGGTAGCGGCAATCAGCCCCAGCATTTT	CASSPQGSGNQPQHF
TRBD1	.	TRBV7-2	TRBJ2-3	TGTGCCAGCAGTTCCTACAGGGGTCTATCACAAGATACGCAGTATTTT	CASSSYRGLSQDTQYF
.	few	TRBV7-9	TRBJ2-7	TGTGCCAGCAGCTTAGAAGGGGTGAAGGGCTACGAGCAGTACTTC	CASSLEGVKGYEQYF
.	.	TRBV5-4	TRBJ1-1	TGTGCCAGCAGCTCCGGACAGACTACTGAAGCTTTCTTT	CASSSGQTTEAFF
TRBD1	.	TRBV7-8	TRBJ2-7	TGTGCCAGCAGCTTAGCGCGGCAGGGGGAATTGAGGGAGCAGTACTTC	CASSLARQGELREQYF
.	.	TRBV24-1	TRBJ2-7	TGTGCCACCAGTGATCTCAGGGGTTCGGGCTACGAGCAGTACTTC	CATSDLRGSGYEQYF
TRBD1	.	TRBV19	TRBJ2-4	TGTGCCAGTAGTATTAAGCCGGGACAGGGGGGAGCCAAAAACATTCAGTACTTC	CASSIKPGQGGAKNIQYF
TRBD1	.	TRBV18	TRBJ1-6	TGTGCCAGCTCACCTGCGGGGACAGAGACCGATTCACCCCTCCACTTT	CASSPAGTETDSPLHF
.	.	TRBV10-3	TRBJ2-7	TGTGCCATCAGTGGTCTCCCGTCGGTCGAGCAGTACTTC	CAISGLPSVEQYF
TRBD1	.	TRBV19	TRBJ1-1	TGTGCCAGTAGTATAACGGGACAGGGGAACACTGAAGCTTTCTTT	CASSITGQGNTEAFF
.	.	TRBV5-4	TRBJ1-1	TGTGCCAGCAGCCCTGGGAGGAGCAGGACTGAAGCTTTCTTT	CASSPGRSRTEAFF
.	.	TRBV28	TRBJ1-2	TGTGCCAGCAGTCCCGGGAGGGCCTATGGCTACACCTTC	CASSPGRAYGYTF
.	.	TRBV6-2/TRBV6-3	TRBJ1-1	TGTGCCAGCAGTACCGGGGGAGGGTTAGAAGCTTTCTTT	CASSTGGGLEAFF
.	once	TRBV9	TRBJ2-1	TGTGCCAGCAGCGTAGCACCCGGCAATGAGCAGTTCTTC	CASSVAPGNEQFF
TRBD1	once	TRBV18	TRBJ1-2	TGTGCCAGCTCACCATTCGGACAGGGGGCTTATAAGAATGGCTACACCTTC	CASSPFGQGAYKNGYTF
TRBD1	.	TRBV7-9	TRBJ1-2	TGTGCCAGCAGCTTAGCACACACAGGGGGAACAGAGAATGGCTACACCTTC	CASSLAHTGGTENGYTF
.	.	TRBV6-5	TRBJ1-2	TGTGCCAGCAGTTCCCAGGACACAGGCTACACCTTC	CASSSQDTGYTF
.	.	TRBV7-2	TRBJ2-5	TGTGCCAGCAGCCCACGGACAGATCGTTTAGAGACCCAGTACTTC	CASSPRTDRLETQYF
TRBD2	.	TRBV19	TRBJ2-1	TGTGCCAGTAAAAGAGCGGGAGGGCAATACAATGAGCAGTTCTTC	CASKRAGGQYNEQFF
.	.	TRBV6-6	TRBJ1-4	TGTGCCAGCACCTTACAGGCTAATGAAAAACTGTTTTTT	CASTLQANEKLFF
TRBD2	.	TRBV9	TRBJ2-5	TGTGCCAGCAGCTTTACGACTAGCGGGATGGGAGAGACCCAGTACTTC	CASSFTTSGMGETQYF
.	.	TRBV4-3	TRBJ2-7	TGCGCCAGCAGCCAAGGGACTGACAGGATCCTCTACGAGCAGTACTTC	CASSQGTDRILYEQYF
TRBD1	.	TRBV5-4	TRBJ1-2	TGTGCCAGCAGCTTGACAGGGGCGGAGAGGTATGGCTACACCTTC	CASSLTGAERYGYTF
.	.	TRBV28	TRBJ2-3	TGTGCCAGTTCCCCCACCCAGGGGACGCGCACAGATACGCAGTATTTT	CASSPTQGTRTDTQYF
.	.	TRBV6-1	TRBJ2-5	TGTGCCAGCAGTGAAGCGAGCGGCCCGCGGGGGCCGGTGGAGACCCAGTACTTC	CASSEASGPRGPVETQYF
.	.	TRBV29-1	TRBJ1-2	TGCAGCGTTGATTTTACAGGGTATGGCTACACCTTC	CSVDFTGYGYTF
.	.	TRBV5-4	TRBJ1-6	TGTGCCAGCAGCTTTACAAGGGGAAATTCACCCCTCCACTTT	CASSFTRGNSPLHF
.	.	TRBV18	TRBJ1-5	TGTGCCAGCTCACCACAGGCGGGGGGGGCCCAGCATTTT	CASSPQAGGAQHF
.	.	TRBV28	TRBJ2-3	TGTGCCAGCAGCCGTTTCATACAGAGCACAGATACGCAGTATTTT	CASSRFIQSTDTQYF